A selection of T cell receptor beta chains follows, all from one sample in a study of spatial heterogeneity in lung cancer. One entry per CDR3 protein results from TCRdb running MiXCR on the 5' RACE reads. The profile shows 35,000 to 55,000 distinct CDR3 sequences, nearly 7% of them singletons. The input for sequencing was PBMCs, taken at surgery. The receptors were sampled from a female donor with early-stage non-small cell lung cancer. CDR3s include the opening cysteine and the closing phenylalanine or tryptophan. A D gene is named only where the DNA matches it firmly. Clone size, where shown, is once, few, many, or a class for clones that have expanded.

d_gene	v_gene	abundance	j_gene	CDR3aa	CDR3nt
-	TRBV12-3/TRBV12-4	-	TRBJ2-1	CASSRIKQFF	TGTGCCAGCAGTCGGATTAAGCAGTTCTTC
-	TRBV4-3	many	TRBJ2-3	CASSQDRPDTQYF	TGCGCCAGCAGCCAAGATCGACCAGATACGCAGTATTTT
-	TRBV7-9	many	TRBJ2-1	CASSLPGARGANEQFF	TGTGCCAGCAGCCTCCCGGGGGCCCGGGGGGCCAATGAGCAGTTCTTC
-	TRBV6-5	many	TRBJ2-2	CASSRDLNTGELFF	TGTGCCAGCAGTCGGGACTTGAACACCGGGGAGCTGTTTTTT
-	TRBV18	many	TRBJ2-5	CASSETQETQYF	TGTGCCAGCTCAGAGACACAAGAGACCCAGTACTTC
-	TRBV12-3/TRBV12-4	-	TRBJ1-4	CASSLRVNEKLFF	TGTGCCAGCAGTTTACGGGTAAATGAAAAACTGTTTTTT
-	TRBV20-1	few	TRBJ2-3	CSARDRGPPLFTQYF	TGCAGTGCTAGAGATCGAGGTCCGCCCCTATTTACGCAGTATTTT
TRBD1	TRBV5-1	-	TRBJ1-1	CASSPAAGGNTEAFF	TGCGCCAGCAGCCCTGCTGCAGGGGGCAACACTGAAGCTTTCTTT
TRBD2	TRBV6-1	many	TRBJ2-7	CASRSGTSGYEQYF	TGTGCCAGCAGGTCCGGGACTAGCGGCTACGAGCAGTACTTC
-	TRBV5-1	many	TRBJ2-7	CASSPGDVEQYF	TGCGCCAGCAGCCCTGGGGACGTCGAGCAGTACTTC
-	TRBV5-1	-	TRBJ2-1	CASSSPRQEQFF	TGCGCCAGCAGCTCCCCCCGTCAGGAGCAGTTCTTC
-	TRBV7-2	many	TRBJ2-3	CASAYGDTQYF	TGTGCCAGCGCATACGGTGATACGCAGTATTTT
-	TRBV2	-	TRBJ2-3	CASRAQARGDTQYF	TGTGCCAGCAGGGCGCAGGCCAGGGGAGATACGCAGTATTTT
TRBD1	TRBV20-1	many	TRBJ1-6	CSAPGGTTGNSPLHF	TGCAGTGCTCCTGGGGGGACGACAGGGAATTCACCCCTCCACTTT
-	TRBV18	many	TRBJ1-2	CASSGGSDYGYTF	TGTGCCAGCTCAGGGGGCAGCGACTATGGCTACACCTTC
-	TRBV5-6	many	TRBJ2-6	CASTPPGANVLTF	TGTGCCAGCACCCCCCCTGGGGCCAACGTCCTGACTTTC
-	TRBV5-1	many	TRBJ2-6	CASSLGQSGANVLTF	TGCGCCAGCAGCTTGGGGCAATCTGGGGCCAACGTCCTGACTTTC
-	TRBV29-1	many	TRBJ1-3	CSVETGSGNTIYF	TGCAGCGTTGAAACGGGATCTGGAAACACCATATATTTT
-	TRBV11-1	many	TRBJ2-5	CASSLGTNIETQYF	TGTGCCAGCAGCTTAGGGACCAATATAGAGACCCAGTACTTC
-	TRBV24-1	few	TRBJ2-3	CATSDFTDTQYF	TGTGCCACCAGTGATTTTACAGATACGCAGTATTTT
-	TRBV29-1	few	TRBJ2-7	CSVEGQGSAEQYF	TGCAGCGTTGAAGGTCAGGGGTCCGCCGAGCAGTACTTC
-	TRBV30	many	TRBJ1-2	CAWSTRRGLRYNYGYTF	TGTGCCTGGAGTACAAGACGGGGCCTGCGATATAACTATGGCTACACCTTC
TRBD1	TRBV7-3	many	TRBJ2-5	CASSTGQGQETQYF	TGTGCCAGCAGCACGGGACAGGGCCAAGAGACCCAGTACTTC
-	TRBV7-3	few	TRBJ1-1	CASSLTRGLGNTEAFF	TGTGCCAGCAGCTTAACGAGGGGCCTAGGGAACACTGAAGCTTTCTTT
-	TRBV18	few	TRBJ1-1	CASSPLGTRLNTEAFF	TGTGCCAGCTCACCCCTAGGCACACGGCTGAACACTGAAGCTTTCTTT
-	TRBV2	many	TRBJ2-3	CASSEVTITDTQYF	TGTGCCAGCAGTGAGGTGACTATTACAGATACGCAGTATTTT
-	TRBV7-2	few	TRBJ1-6	CASSFGPSYNSPLHF	TGTGCCAGCAGCTTTGGACCCTCCTATAATTCACCCCTCCACTTT
TRBD1	TRBV6-1	-	TRBJ2-7	CASRTGSTGEQYF	TGTGCCAGCAGGACAGGGAGTACCGGCGAGCAGTACTTC
-	TRBV6-6	many	TRBJ1-2	CASRYGRANRPNYGYTF	TGTGCCAGCCGATATGGGCGGGCCAATCGCCCGAACTATGGCTACACCTTC